The clone carrying this TCR beta chain was picked up many times. The target antigen is unknown. Each single cDNA molecule received a unique molecular identifier. TCRdb re-derived calls from the 5' RACE reads in MiXCR, one entry per CDR3 protein. The sample has 55,000 to 70,000 distinct CDR3 sequences, 3.5% to 6% seen once. These data are taken from a study of early T cells in non-severe SARS-CoV-2 infection. V was clipped by 1 base and J by 3 bases; unmatched bases: 10. Germline V CDR1 and CDR2: SGDLS, YYNGEE. The CDR3 is 17 amino acids. Study observations and caveats: VDJdb-based annotation leaned toward anti-spike CD8 responses and missed private and CD4 specificities.

This receptor was obtained from an adult who was a healthcare worker with PCR-confirmed SARS-CoV-2 infection or an uninfected control (not recorded which). The donor label of this sample is uncertain. Material: whole blood, obtained at baseline. The gene calls are TRBV9 and TRBJ1-1; 9 bases are shared with TRBD1. The DNA for the CDR3 is TGTGCCAGCAGCGTATTAGGCCGACAGGGGGTAGACACTGAAGCTTTCTTT. The encoded protein is CASSVLGRQGVDTEAFF.